Following are 3 T cell receptor beta chains from one sample sequenced in a study of T cell responses to AZD1222 COVID-19 vaccine. Clones were sequenced by immunoSEQ multiplex PCR, and TCRdb holds only the in-frame ones, with some missing. The repertoire holds approximately 80,000 clones, with 85% to 90% as singletons. Sequenced material: peripheral blood, taken on day 0 of AZD1222 vaccination. The receptors derive from an adult in good health.

The chain uses TRBV6-2 or TRBV6-3 and TRBJ1-2, with 7 bases that match TRBD1. V trimming: 5 bases; J trimming: 4 bases; junction bases outside the gene matches: 16. Germline V gene lookup returns CDR1 MNHEY and CDR2 SVGEGT. The CDR3 sequence is 17 residues long. The CDR3 loop reads CASSQGGTESPIYGYTF. The CDR3, as DNA: TGTGCCAGCAGTCAAGGGGGGACAGAGTCCCCAATCTATGGCTACACCTTC.

The chain carries TRBV30 and TRBJ1-2; D remains unclear. V lost 0 bases, J lost 4 bases, and 6 bases lay in between. The CDR3 runs 12 residues. Germline values: CDR1 GTSNPN, CDR2 SVGIG (reference sequence). CDR3 loop: CAWSVRGYGYTF. In nucleotides, the CDR3 is TGTGCCTGGAGTGTACGCGGCTATGGCTACACCTTC.

The V and J genes are TRBV7-2 and TRBJ2-2; either TRBD1 or TRBD2 may supply D (5 bases each). Per the germline V gene, CDR1 is SGHTA and CDR2 is FQGNSA. Trimming took 0 bases from V and 7 from J, leaving 6 bases between them. This CDR3 contains 13 residues. The CDR3, as DNA: TGTGCCAGCAGCTTAGCTGGGGGCGGGGAGCTGTTTTTT. Translated, it gives CASSLAGGGELFF.